Below are 17 T cell receptor beta chains sequenced from a single sample in a study of identical twins. TCRdb independently ran MiXCR on the 5' RACE reads; one entry per CDR3 protein. The profile covers around 370,000 distinct CDR3 sequences, with about 10% appearing a single time and roughly 9% taken by the ten largest. Input material: naive T cells sorted from blood. Receptors originate from a woman in her fifties or sixties in good health.

This chain uses TRBV24-1 with TRBJ2-1, with D possibly being TRBD1 (6 bases). CDR1 and CDR2 (germline): KGHDR, SFDVKD. This CDR3 is 16 amino acids long. The V end lost 4 bases, the J end lost 0 bases, and 12 bases lay between the germline ends. The CDR3 coding sequence is TGTGCCACCAGTGACCCGACAGGTCCCTCCTACAATGAGCAGTTCTTC. Translated: CATSDPTGPSYNEQFF.

The genes are TRBV6-1 and TRBJ2-7; TRBD2 aligns across 12 bases. The CDR3 length is 14 residues. V lost 5 bases and J lost 6; bases outside the gene matches: 5. Germline CDR1 and CDR2: MNHNS and SASEGT. The CDR3 is CASSKPGLAGEQYV. The CDR3 DNA is TGTGCCAGCAGTAAACCGGGACTAGCGGGCGAGCAGTACGTC.

This clonotype was seen more than once but under ten times. The CDR3 nucleotides read TGTGCCAGCAGCTCGACCCGGATCGCGCAGTATTTT. Its protein product is CASSSTRIAQYF. The V call is TRBV7-4, the J call TRBJ2-3, with D unresolved. The CDR3 sequence is 12 residues long. V was clipped by 4 bases and J by 10 bases, with 12 bases between them. The germline V gene encodes CDR1 SGHVT and CDR2 SQSDAQ. Full variable domain (remainder filled in from reference TRBV7-4 and TRBJ2-3): GAGVSQSPRYKVAKRGRDVALRCDSISGHVTLYWYRQTLGQGSEVLTYSQSDAQRDKSGRPSGRFSAERPERSVSTLKIQRTEQGDSAVYLCASSSTRIAQYFGPGTRLTVL.

The sample holds many counts of this clonotype. The V gene is TRBV27, the J gene TRBJ2-7, with D possibly TRBD2 on 5 matching bases. The V end lost 2 bases, the J end lost 7 bases, and 12 bases lay between the germline ends. Germline loops: CDR1 MNHEY, CDR2 SMNVEV (reference sequence). The CDR3 is made up of 13 amino acids. CDR3 nucleotides: TGTGCCAGCAGTTTAGGGCTAGCTGGGGAGCAGTACTTC. This encodes CASSLGLAGEQYF.

This clonotype was seen more than once but under ten times. The chain joins TRBV27 to TRBJ2-7, with D perhaps matching TRBD1 (5 bases). CDR3 length equals 15 residues. Germline V gene sequence: CDR1 MNHEY, CDR2 SMNVEV (reference sequence). V gave up 3 bases and J gave up 4 bases, with 16 bases separating them. The CDR3 sequence is CASSFSGREGYEQYF. CDR3 DNA: TGTGCCAGCAGTTTTTCGGGCAGGGAAGGGTACGAGCAGTACTTC.

This chain links TRBV24-1 with TRBJ2-5; the D call may be TRBD1 or TRBD2 (5 bases each). The CDR3 totals 14 residues. Germline V gene sequence: CDR1 KGHDR, CDR2 SFDVKD. V dropped 7 bases and J dropped 4 bases, with 15 bases sitting between them. The CDR3 DNA reads as TGTGCCACCAGCCTTGCCGGGACCGCAGAGACCCAGTACTTC. Its protein is CATSLAGTAETQYF.

Ten or more counts support this clonotype. V and J are TRBV6-2 or TRBV6-3 and TRBJ2-2, with 9 bases that match TRBD1. Germline lookup yields CDR1 MNHEY and CDR2 SVGEGT. V lost 6 bases and J lost 3; bases outside the gene matches: 8. The CDR3 consists of 16 residues. CDR3 protein: CASSTGQGIDTGELFF. CDR3 sequence (DNA): TGTGCCAGCAGCACTGGACAGGGGATCGACACCGGGGAGCTGTTTTTT.

This clonotype has ten or more counts. The rearrangement links TRBV7-9 to TRBJ2-1; D is perhaps TRBD2 (6 bases). V was shortened by 4 bases and J by 3 bases, with 16 bases between the two germline ends. Germline V lookup: CDR1 SEHNR, CDR2 FQNEAQ (reference sequence). This CDR3 comprises 16 residues. The CDR3 nucleotides are TGTGCCAGCAGCTGGGTGGGGGGACCTGGCTACAATGAGCAGTTCTTC. The encoded protein is CASSWVGGPGYNEQFF.

DNA of the CDR3: TGTGCCAGCAGTCTAGGGGCGAGGGCCCAGTACTTC. Protein sequence: CASSLGARAQYF. V is TRBV25-1 and J is TRBJ2-5; D possibly uses TRBD1 or TRBD2 (5 bases each). There are 12 residues in the CDR3. V lost 5 bases, J lost 9 bases, and 13 bases lay in between. From germline, CDR1 is MGHDK and CDR2 SYGVNS.

This clonotype was seen a handful of times. The chain couples TRBV10-3 to TRBJ2-1; D is tentatively TRBD1 or TRBD2 (5 bases each). The CDR3 covers 16 residues. Germline CDR1 ENHRY, CDR2 SYGVKD. V was pared by 7 bases and J by 8 bases, with 24 bases between. The CDR3 nucleotides read TGTGCCATCACCGGGGCTTCCACGGCCGAAGTCTATGAGCAGTTCTTC. It encodes CAITGASTAEVYEQFF.

V is TRBV13 and J is TRBJ2-7; D possibly corresponds to TRBD2 (6 bases). CDR3 size: 12 residues. Deletions cut 3 bases from V and 7 bases from J, with 10 bases between. Per germline, CDR1 PRHDT and CDR2 FYEKMQ (reference sequence). DNA of the CDR3: TGTGCCAGCAGCTTCCCGGAGGGGGAGCAGTACTTC. Encoded protein: CASSFPEGEQYF. Together with reference TRBV13 and TRBJ2-7, the CDR3 gives the full variable domain: AAGVIQSPRHLIKEKRETATLKCYPIPRHDTVYWYQQGPGQDPQFLISFYEKMQSDKGSIPDRFSAQQFSDYHSELNMSSLELGDSALYFCASSFPEGEQYFGPGTRLTVT.

There are many counts of this clonotype. The V call is TRBV20-1, the J call TRBJ2-5, with TRBD1 identical over 7 bases. Germline V lookup: CDR1 DFQATT, CDR2 SNEGSKA (reference sequence). Trimming removed 4 bases from V and 2 bases from J; junction bases left unmatched: 4. This CDR3 region has 13 residues. The CDR3 DNA follows: TGCAGTGCTACTTCGGGACAGCAAGAGACCCAGTACTTC. Its protein product is CSATSGQQETQYF.

The sample holds a few counts of this clonotype. V usage is TRBV27 and J usage is TRBJ2-7; the match to TRBD2 covers 7 bases. The junction had 7 bases not matched to a gene; V was cut back by 5 bases and J by 3 bases. Germline lookup yields CDR1 MNHEY and CDR2 SMNVEV (reference sequence). The CDR3 sequence is 14 residues long. The CDR3 loop reads CASSGRVSRYEQYV. DNA for the CDR3: TGTGCCAGCAGTGGGAGGGTGAGTCGCTACGAGCAGTACGTC.

This clonotype was picked up a small number of times. The rearrangement uses TRBV24-1 and TRBJ1-2, with D unresolved. V lost 4 bases and J 1 base, leaving 6 bases between the germline ends. The length of the CDR3 is 13 residues. Germline V gene lookup returns CDR1 KGHDR and CDR2 SFDVKD. CDR3 sequence reads: CATSDRRNYGYTF. CDR3 DNA sequence: TGTGCCACCAGTGACCGTCGTAACTATGGCTACACCTTC.

This clonotype was counted many times. The chain couples TRBV5-1 to TRBJ2-1; no firm D call. This CDR3 is 15 amino acids long. Per germline, CDR1 SGHRS and CDR2 YFSETQ. V was pared by 2 bases and J by 0 bases, with 9 bases between. The CDR3 DNA sequence: TGCGCCAGCAGCTTTACGGGTAGCTCCTACAATGAGCAGTTCTTC. Translated: CASSFTGSSYNEQFF.

This clonotype came up a few times. V usage is TRBV7-9 and J usage is TRBJ1-3; possible D gene TRBD1, 6 bases. Germline CDR1 is SEHNR and CDR2 is FQNEAQ (reference sequence). This CDR3 has 16 amino acids. The V end lost 8 bases, the J end lost 0 bases, and 17 bases lay between the germline ends. The CDR3 bases are TGTGCCAGCGGAACGACAGGATCCTTCTCTGGAAACACCATATATTTT. It is translated as CASGTTGSFSGNTIYF.

This clonotype came up a few times. The chain has TRBV5-1 and TRBJ2-2, with D maybe TRBD2 (6 bases). The V and J ends lost 9 bases and 4 bases respectively, with 10 bases between them. Per the germline V gene, CDR1 is SGHRS and CDR2 is YFSETQ. This CDR3 is built from 12 residues. In DNA, the CDR3 is TGCGCCACTCGGAGGGGCACCGGGGAGCTGTTTTTT. Translated: CATRRGTGELFF.